This entry lists 13 T cell receptor beta chains sequenced from one sample in a study of T cells in Graves' hyperthyroidism and ophthalmopathy. Researchers took RNA transcripts and amplified the TCR beta CDR3 regions from them. A set of HTBI primers served as the primers for a first-round RT-PCR of the TCR CDR3. MiXCR was run by TCRdb on the multiplex PCR reads, yielding one entry per CDR3 protein. The sample consists of about 400,000 distinct CDR3 sequences, roughly 14% of them appearing once. The specimen sequenced was blood. All receptors come from a woman between 18 and 29 years old with Graves' hyperthyroidism.

This clonotype was observed at least ten times. The J gene is TRBJ2-7, the V gene TRBV5-6, with 13 positions matching TRBD2. This CDR3 is built from 14 residues. Germline values: CDR1 SGHDT, CDR2 YYEEEE. The V gene end was trimmed by 4 bases and the J gene end by 6 bases; junction bases not matched to a gene: 4. The chain's CDR3 is CASSGGLAGLEQYF. In DNA, the CDR3 is TGTGCCAGCAGCGGGGGACTAGCGGGACTCGAGCAGTACTTC.

This clonotype was found many times. V usage is TRBV6-9 and J usage is TRBJ1-5; D unclear. In germline, CDR1 is MNHGY, CDR2 SVAAGI. Deletions cut 6 bases from V and 3 bases from J, with 24 bases between. The CDR3 has 18 amino acids. The CDR3 here is CASSQICRSLTINQPQHF. CDR3 DNA: TGTGCCAGCAGCCAAATCTGCAGGTCCCTTACTATCAATCAGCCCCAGCATTTT.

The chain couples TRBV2 to TRBJ2-3; D ambiguous. CDR1 is SNHLY, CDR2 FYNNEI, per germline. Trimming pared 2 bases from V and 4 bases from J, leaving 13 bases between. This CDR3 contains 15 residues. CDR3 loop: CASSEKGIRADTQYF. In DNA, the CDR3 is TGTGCCAGCAGTGAAAAAGGGATACGCGCAGATACGCAGTATTTT. Filled out from reference TRBV2 and TRBJ2-3, the complete variable domain reads EPEVTQTPSHQVTQMGQEVILRCVPISNHLYFYWYRQILGQKVEFLVSFYNNEISEKSEIFDDQFSVERPDGSNFTLKIRSTKLEDSAMYFCASSEKGIRADTQYFGPGTRLTVL.

Many counts were recorded for this clonotype. V usage is TRBV2 and J usage is TRBJ2-1; 7 bases fit TRBD2. The junction had 7 bases not matched to a gene; V was cut back by 1 base and J by 7 bases. The CDR3 runs 15 residues. CDR1 and CDR2 (germline): SNHLY, FYNNEI. As DNA, the CDR3 is TGTGCCAGCAGTGAAGGCGGGGGTGTTCCGAATGAGCAGTTCTTC. Amino acids: CASSEGGGVPNEQFF. Full variable domain (outside the CDR3, taken from reference TRBV2 and TRBJ2-1): EPEVTQTPSHQVTQMGQEVILRCVPISNHLYFYWYRQILGQKVEFLVSFYNNEISEKSEIFDDQFSVERPDGSNFTLKIRSTKLEDSAMYFCASSEGGGVPNEQFFGPGTRLTVL.

This clonotype has a handful of counts. The rearrangement uses TRBV30 and TRBJ1-4; D perhaps matches TRBD1 (5 bases). Trimming removed 3 bases from V and 0 bases from J, with 23 bases in between. The CDR3 is 19 amino acids. CDR1 GTSNPN and CDR2 SVGIG come from the germline V gene (reference sequence). The CDR3, as DNA: TGTGCCTGGAGCGTTCCCTGGGGCAGGGCTCAAACAACTAATGAAAAACTGTTTTTT. It translates to CAWSVPWGRAQTTNEKLFF.

This clonotype has a count of ten or more. V is TRBV6-8 and J is TRBJ2-7; TRBD1 aligns across 9 bases. With 3 bases clipped from V and 2 bases from J, the junction kept 5 bases outside the gene matches. CDR1 and CDR2 from the germline V gene are MNHGY and SAAAGT. The CDR3 consists of 15 residues. CDR3 amino acids: CASSYQRTGAYEQYF. CDR3 bases: TGTGCCAGCAGTTATCAGAGGACAGGGGCCTACGAGCAGTACTTC.

This clonotype was observed at least ten times. The CDR3 DNA reads as TGTGCCAGCAGAGGACAGGGGGCGAGGATTAGCGGGAGGGCCCCCCCCTACGAGCAGTACTTC. Amino acids: CASRGQGARISGRAPPYEQYF. The rearrangement links TRBV12-3 or TRBV12-4 to TRBJ2-7; the D gene could be TRBD1 or TRBD2 (11 bases each). Trimming removed 6 bases at V and 2 bases at J, with 35 bases between. The CDR3 consists of 21 residues.

This clonotype was found many times. V is TRBV3-1 and J is TRBJ2-7, with D uncertain. V lost 4 bases and J 5 bases, leaving 12 bases between the germline ends. The germline V gene has CDR1 LGHDT and CDR2 YNNKEL (reference sequence). The CDR3 loop spans 13 amino acids. The CDR3 spells CASSRGPENEQYF. The CDR3 DNA is TGTGCCAGCAGCCGCGGCCCGGAAAACGAGCAGTACTTC.

The table lists this clonotype with a few counts. The chain is built from TRBV6-1 and TRBJ2-2; D not certain. V was clipped by 3 bases and J by 6 bases, with 11 bases between them. This CDR3 contains 14 residues. Germline V gene lookup returns CDR1 MNHNS and CDR2 SASEGT. DNA for the CDR3: TGTGCCAGCAGTGACACACCTTTCGCCGGGGAGCTGTTTTTT. Translation: CASSDTPFAGELFF.

At least ten counts were recorded for this clonotype. The chain uses TRBV2 and TRBJ2-3, with 7 bases lining up with TRBD1. This CDR3 is 12 amino acids long. CDR1 is SNHLY and CDR2 is FYNNEI in the germline V gene. The V and J ends lost 7 bases and 3 bases, in that order; junction bases with no gene match: 1. In DNA form, the CDR3 reads TGTGCCAGCAAGGGGGCGACAGATACGCAGTATTTT. The encoded protein is CASKGATDTQYF.

This clonotype has ten or more counts. The chain couples TRBV5-1 to TRBJ2-7; D tentatively fits TRBD1 or TRBD2 (5 bases each). V lost 3 bases, J lost 6 bases, and 19 bases lay in between. CDR3 length: 15 residues. Germline lookup yields CDR1 SGHRS and CDR2 YFSETQ. DNA for the CDR3: TGCGCCAGCAGCTGGACCGTCGGGGCCCTGATCGAGCAGTACTTC. As protein: CASSWTVGALIEQYF.

This clonotype was recorded at least ten times. This rearrangement joins TRBV7-8 to TRBJ2-7; D unclear. CDR3 length: 13 residues. Trimming left V 5 bases short and J 6 bases short, with 14 bases between. The V gene's germline CDR1 is SGHVS and CDR2 FQNEAQ. The CDR3 reads CASSPGTLLEQYF. CDR3 DNA sequence: TGTGCCAGCAGCCCCGGAACTCTGCTCGAGCAGTACTTC.

This clonotype was observed many times. The chain joins TRBV10-3 to TRBJ2-7, with 9 positions matching TRBD1. This CDR3 contains 14 residues. J lost 7 bases, V lost 6 bases, and 10 bases had no gene match. Germline assignment: CDR1 ENHRY and CDR2 SYGVKD. CDR3 nucleotide sequence: TGTGCCATCAGGCCGGGACAGGGTCAAGTGGAGCAGTACTTC. Encoded protein: CAIRPGQGQVEQYF.